This TCR beta chain is from a study of graft-versus-host responses after intestinal transplantation. Study-level information: Following induction with anti-thymocyte globulin, all recipients were given tacrolimus and steroids for about 3 years.

Clones were read by immunoSEQ multiplex PCR, and TCRdb kept only the in-frame ones, dropping some. Of more than 95,000 clones listed, approximately 93% are singletons. Findings and limits, study-wide: Circulating GvH clone levels at their peak were associated with HvG declines (early post-transplant). In recipient marrow, GvH clones were found, and some appeared first in ileum or blood.

Regarding this clone: The antigen is undetermined.

Germline V gene lookup returns CDR1 WSHSY and CDR2 SAAADI. This CDR3 spans 12 amino acids. Trimming removed 11 bases from V and 3 bases from J; junction bases left unmatched: 3. This material consisted of unstimulated CD8+ T cells sorted from spleen or lymph node cells, taken before intestinal transplant. The chain is built from TRBV10-2 and TRBJ2-1; 8 nucleotides align to TRBD2. This clonotype was sampled from a human donor who received an intestinal transplant. CDR3 sequence (DNA): TGCGCCTCGAGCGGGGGCTACAATGAGCAGTTCTTC. Residues: CASSGGYNEQFF.